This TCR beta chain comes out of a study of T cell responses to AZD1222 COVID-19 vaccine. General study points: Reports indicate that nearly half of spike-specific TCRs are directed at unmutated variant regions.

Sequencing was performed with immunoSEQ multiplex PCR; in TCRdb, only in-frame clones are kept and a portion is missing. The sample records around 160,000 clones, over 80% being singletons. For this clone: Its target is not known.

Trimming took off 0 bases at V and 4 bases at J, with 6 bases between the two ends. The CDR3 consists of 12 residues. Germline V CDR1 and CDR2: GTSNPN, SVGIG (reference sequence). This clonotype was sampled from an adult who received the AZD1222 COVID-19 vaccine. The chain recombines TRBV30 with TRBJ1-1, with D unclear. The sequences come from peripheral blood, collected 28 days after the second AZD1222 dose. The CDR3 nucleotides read TGTGCCTGGAGTGTATCGTTCACTGAAGCTTTCTTT. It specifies CAWSVSFTEAFF.